Presented here are 26 T cell receptor beta chains from one specimen sequenced in a study of Graves' ophthalmopathy and Graves' hyperthyroidism (dated by TCRdb to about 2018). The reads were generated on an Illumina HiSeq 2000. For repertoire sequencing, TCR beta CDR3 regions were amplified from RNA transcripts. A first-round RT-PCR used HTBI primers with the Qiagen OneStep RT-PCR kit, followed by a second-round multiplex PCR, size selection and purification. Using fastp at Q25 and MiXCR, TCRdb reprocessed the public reads and kept productive beta chains. Rows with a matching CDR3 protein are joined into one entry that keeps the most common DNA and genes. A total of about 660,000 distinct CDR3 sequences appear in this sample, over 40% of them only once. The top ten hold 2.5% to 3.5% of the sample. The sample consisted of peripheral blood. These TCRs come from an adult man with Graves' ophthalmopathy.

This clonotype was counted ten times or more. The chain links TRBV15 to TRBJ1-4; 11 positions match TRBD1. This CDR3 contains 17 residues. The germline CDR1 and CDR2 sequences are LNHNV and YYDKDF (reference sequence). Germline trimming cut 3 bases from V and 8 bases from J; bases unmatched to any gene: 11. The CDR3 DNA reads TGTGCCACCAGCAGTCTACGGACAGGGGGCGGTGGGGAAAAACTGTTTTTT. This translates into CATSSLRTGGGGEKLFF.

CDR3 residues: CASRQMMNTEAFF. CDR3 DNA: TGTGCCAGCAGACAGATGATGAACACTGAAGCTTTCTTT. The V gene is TRBV10-3, the J gene TRBJ1-1; D is perhaps TRBD1 (5 bases). The CDR3 contains 13 residues. Germline V gene lookup returns CDR1 ENHRY and CDR2 SYGVKD. V lost 10 bases and J lost 0, with 12 bases in between.

This clonotype was picked up many times. This chain joins TRBV7-6 and TRBJ2-7; TRBD2 matches 8 bases. This CDR3 has 15 residues. V shed 4 bases and J 3 bases; nucleotides not matched to a gene: 8. Germline V gene sequence: CDR1 SGHVS, CDR2 FNYEAQ. The CDR3: CASSSTGRGDYEQYF. In DNA form, the CDR3 reads TGTGCCAGCAGCTCCACGGGGCGGGGGGACTACGAGCAGTACTTC.

A word on this clonotype: Germline is not matched at one junction end, which may reflect a read error. The chain uses TRBV25-1 and TRBJ1-3, with D maybe TRBD1 (5 bases). Germline V gives CDR1 MGHDK, CDR2 SYGVNS. This CDR3 is 15 amino acids long. CDR3 coding DNA: TGTGCCAGCAGTTCCGGGAGGGGTCCTGGAGACACCATATATTTT. This gives the protein CASSSGRGPGDTIYF. The complete variable domain, with remaining parts taken from reference TRBV25-1 and TRBJ1-3, reads EADIYQTPRYLVIGTGKKITLECSQTMGHDKMYWYQQDPGMELHLIHYSYGVNSTEKGDLSSESTVSRIRTEHFPLTLESARPSHTSQYLCASSSGRGPGDTIYFGEGSWLTVV.

The rearrangement joins TRBV29-1 to TRBJ2-5; no clear D. Germline assignment: CDR1 SQVTM and CDR2 ANQGSEA. V shed 8 bases and J shed 7 bases, with 11 bases lying between them. The CDR3 sequence is 10 residues long. CDR3 sequence reads: CSQVGGTQYF. The CDR3 DNA is TGCAGCCAAGTGGGTGGGACCCAGTACTTC.

The chain carries TRBV7-3 and TRBJ2-7, with D perhaps TRBD2 (5 bases). The germline V gene has CDR1 SGHTA and CDR2 FQGTGA. The V end was cut by 5 bases, the J end by 3 bases, with 14 bases between. The CDR3 is 14 amino acids. CDR3 region: CASSKSGNDYEQYF. The DNA for the CDR3 is TGTGCCAGCAGCAAGTCCGGGAACGACTACGAGCAGTACTTC.

The chain recombines TRBV9 with TRBJ1-1; TRBD1 is a possible D gene (6 bases). Deletions cut 3 bases from V and 2 bases from J, with 17 bases between. The CDR3 totals 16 residues. The germline CDR1 and CDR2 sequences are SGDLS and YYNGEE. In DNA, the CDR3 is TGTGCCAGCAGCGGGTGGAGTACGGGACAAAACACTGAAGCTTTCTTT. Residues: CASSGWSTGQNTEAFF.

At least ten counts were recorded for this clonotype. V and J are TRBV5-1 and TRBJ2-7; D is possibly TRBD2 (6 bases). This CDR3 region has 15 residues. Germline V gives CDR1 SGHRS, CDR2 YFSETQ. Trimming took 0 bases from V and 2 from J, leaving 12 bases between them. In nucleotides, the CDR3 is TGCGCCAGCAGCTTGGAGGGACTGCCAGCCTACGAGCAGTACTTC. Residues: CASSLEGLPAYEQYF.

The gene calls are TRBV5-1 and TRBJ2-5, with 8 bases lining up with TRBD2. This CDR3 has 14 amino acids. Germline V gene lookup returns CDR1 SGHRS and CDR2 YFSETQ. J was trimmed by 7 bases and V by 4 bases; bases with no gene match: 9. The CDR3 DNA reads TGCGCCAGCAGCGCCGTAGCGGGGAAAGGGACCCAGTACTTC. This encodes CASSAVAGKGTQYF.

This clonotype was observed many times. The chain uses TRBV9 and TRBJ1-1; 8 bases fit TRBD1. The germline V gene encodes CDR1 SGDLS and CDR2 YYNGEE. The J segment lost 0 bases and the V segment lost 3 bases, leaving 4 bases of the junction unmatched. The CDR3 length is 15 residues. CDR3 sequence (DNA): TGTGCCAGCAGCGCCTGGACAGGGATGAACACTGAAGCTTTCTTT. It encodes CASSAWTGMNTEAFF.

CDR3 DNA sequence: TGTGCCTGGAGCTACACCAACGCAAGGGTAGGGTGGGCTTTCTTT. Protein: CAWSYTNARVGWAFF. The V call is TRBV30, the J call TRBJ1-1; D ambiguous. The CDR3 contains 15 residues. Per germline, CDR1 GTSNPN and CDR2 SVGIG (reference sequence). The V end lost 3 bases, the J end lost 11 bases, and 25 bases lay between the germline ends.

There are a few counts of this clonotype. The CDR3 region is CATSTGYPGELFF. The CDR3 bases are TGTGCCACCAGTACAGGGTACCCCGGGGAGCTGTTTTTT. The V gene is TRBV24-1, the J gene TRBJ2-2, with D perhaps TRBD1 (6 bases). Germline values: CDR1 KGHDR, CDR2 SFDVKD. The CDR3 loop spans 13 amino acids. Trimming took 6 bases from V and 6 from J, leaving 10 bases between them.

The gene calls are TRBV10-2 and TRBJ2-5, with D perhaps assigned TRBD1 or TRBD2 (5 bases each). The CDR3 extends over 15 amino acids. Trimming took off 2 bases at V and 2 bases at J, with 12 bases between the two ends. Germline V gene lookup returns CDR1 WSHSY and CDR2 SAAADI. The CDR3 sequence is CASSEPNGGQETQYF. CDR3 bases: TGCGCCAGCAGTGAGCCGAATGGGGGACAAGAGACCCAGTACTTC.

This clonotype was seen ten or more times. This chain joins TRBV6-2 or TRBV6-3 and TRBJ2-6; D remains ambiguous. From germline, CDR1 is MNHEY and CDR2 SVGEGT. Between the trimmed V and J ends, which lost 2 bases and 3 bases, there was a span of 11 bases. There are 16 residues in the CDR3. CDR3 DNA sequence: TGTGCCAGCAGTTACGACTTGCCACTTGGGGCCAACGTCCTGACTTTC. Protein sequence: CASSYDLPLGANVLTF.

This clonotype was observed a few times. V gene TRBV10-3 combines with J gene TRBJ1-1; D is perhaps TRBD1 (5 bases). In germline, CDR1 is ENHRY, CDR2 SYGVKD. The CDR3 covers 12 residues. Trimming left V 3 bases short and J 11 bases short, with 13 bases between. The DNA for the CDR3 is TGTGCCATCAGTGATGTCAGGGAGACGGCTTTCTTT. Its protein product is CAISDVRETAFF.

The V and J genes are TRBV6-5 and TRBJ2-5, with TRBD2 matching over 10 bases. J gave up 6 bases and V 2 bases, and 18 bases lay outside the gene matches. CDR1 and CDR2 (germline): MNHEY, SVGAGI. The CDR3 runs to 19 residues. This CDR3 reads CASSYRPAQRGGRMKTQYF. As DNA, the CDR3 is TGTGCCAGCAGTTACCGCCCGGCCCAGCGGGGGGGCCGGATGAAGACCCAGTACTTC.

This clonotype was seen repeatedly, ten times or more. The rearrangement uses TRBV5-1 and TRBJ2-5; D call uncertain. V was clipped by 0 bases and J by 7 bases, with 10 bases between them. The CDR3 extends over 13 amino acids. From germline, CDR1 is SGHRS and CDR2 YFSETQ. CDR3 DNA sequence: TGCGCCAGCAGCTTGGTACCCCGAGGGACCCAGTACTTC. Its translation: CASSLVPRGTQYF.

This clonotype was counted ten times or more. The chain uses TRBV10-3 and TRBJ2-7; tentatively, D is TRBD1 (5 bases). Per germline, CDR1 ENHRY and CDR2 SYGVKD. Between the trimmed V and J ends, which lost 0 bases and 3 bases, there was a span of 6 bases. This CDR3 spans 13 amino acids. This CDR3 reads CAISESDSYEQYF. The DNA for the CDR3 is TGTGCCATCAGTGAGTCTGACAGCTACGAGCAGTACTTC.

The sample holds many counts of this clonotype. This rearrangement joins TRBV19 to TRBJ1-2; 8 nucleotides align to TRBD1. Germline CDR1 reads LNHDA; CDR2 reads SQIVND (reference sequence). Trimming at V came to 5 bases and at J to 4 bases, leaving 12 bases not matched to a gene. The CDR3 sequence is 16 residues long. In DNA form, the CDR3 reads TGTGCCAGTAGTCGTCCCGGGACAGGAAGGATCTATGGCTACACCTTC. This encodes CASSRPGTGRIYGYTF.

V usage is TRBV29-1 and J usage is TRBJ2-7; D remains ambiguous. The CDR3 totals 13 residues. Germline V gives CDR1 SQVTM, CDR2 ANQGSEA. V was shortened by 6 bases and J by 9 bases, with 21 bases between the two germline ends. CDR3 bases: TGCAGCGTATTATCGGACCACCTTGGACGGCAGTACTTC. Its protein is CSVLSDHLGRQYF.

This clonotype showed up many times. This chain connects TRBV5-1 to TRBJ2-5; maybe TRBD2 (6 bases). The CDR3 is made up of 17 amino acids. The germline gives CDR1 SGHRS, CDR2 YFSETQ. V gave up 4 bases and J gave up 1 base, with 20 bases separating them. CDR3 region: CASSHLGPVGGQETQYF. For the CDR3, the DNA is TGCGCCAGCAGCCACTTGGGACCGGTGGGGGGCCAAGAGACCCAGTACTTC. The full variable domain, in which reference TRBV5-1 and TRBJ2-5 provide the parts outside the CDR3, is KAGVTQTPRYLIKTRGQQVTLSCSPISGHRSVSWYQQTPGQGLQFLFEYFSETQRNKGNFPGRFSGRQFSNSRSEMNVSTLELGDSALYLCASSHLGPVGGQETQYFGPGTRLLVL.

This clonotype occurred many times. Compared with germline, one end of the junction differs, possibly owing to a read error. The rearrangement uses TRBV5-1 and TRBJ2-5, with 7 nucleotides matching TRBD1. Germline V gene lookup returns CDR1 SGHRS and CDR2 YFSETQ. This CDR3 is built from 12 residues. CDR3 DNA sequence: TGTGCCAGCAGCTTGACAGGGGAGACCCAGTACTTC. Translated: CASSLTGETQYF.

This clonotype showed up many times. The chain combines TRBV9 with TRBJ1-1; D may be TRBD1 (5 bases). The CDR3 covers 14 residues. Per the germline V gene, CDR1 is SGDLS and CDR2 is YYNGEE. Trimming stripped 0 bases from V and 1 base from J, with 7 bases between. The DNA of the CDR3 is TGTGCCAGCAGCGTAGGAACAGGGAACACTGAAGCTTTCTTT. Protein product: CASSVGTGNTEAFF.

This clonotype came up once. Just one base apart from a much larger clone, this may be a read error. The rearrangement links TRBV9 to TRBJ2-7; TRBD2 might be the D (6 bases). Germline V lookup: CDR1 SGDLS, CDR2 YYNGEE. The CDR3 consists of 14 residues. This CDR3 reads CASSYGSASYEQHF. The CDR3 coding sequence is TGTGCCAGCAGCTACGGGAGCGCTAGCTACGAGCAGCACTTC.

The genes are TRBV5-6 and TRBJ1-5; D is perhaps TRBD1 (5 bases). Germline CDR1 is SGHDT and CDR2 is YYEEEE. There are 16 residues in the CDR3. V was pared by 0 bases and J by 5 bases, with 15 bases between. The DNA for the CDR3 is TGTGCCAGCAGCTTGGAAGGGGCGAGGGTTGATCAGCCCCAGCATTTT. Protein: CASSLEGARVDQPQHF.

This clonotype was detected many times. J is TRBJ2-5 and V is TRBV19; 9 bases match TRBD1. This CDR3 spans 16 amino acids. V was clipped by 5 bases and J by 1 base; unmatched bases: 8. Germline V gene data show CDR1 as LNHDA and CDR2 as SQIVND (reference sequence). The CDR3 here is CASSPPGQGFQETQYF. In nucleotides, the CDR3 is TGTGCCAGTAGTCCCCCAGGACAGGGGTTCCAAGAGACCCAGTACTTC.